This T cell receptor beta chain was identified in a study of blood T cell repertoires in COVID-19. Study information: COVID-19 samples from acute and convalescent phases originated in the United States, Italy and Spain. The analysed material was cDNA or gDNA that came from T cells, B-cell-depleted T cells, or PBMCs.

Authors' data handling: Counts of nucleated cells, estimated from reference gene primer amplification, were obtained. Libraries were prepared by immunoSEQ multiplex PCR; TCRdb keeps only in-frame clonotypes and omits some of them. V, J and clone size were drawn from that table, and D and trimming were deduced from the DNA. The sample includes 310,000 or so clones, about nine tenths of them seen just once. The V end lost 4 bases, the J end lost 5 bases, and 12 bases lay between the germline ends. This CDR3 contains 15 residues. The germline V gene encodes CDR1 SGHTA and CDR2 FQGNSA. The origin of this receptor is a woman in her fifties or sixties who had recovered from COVID-19. The sequenced sample consisted of peripheral blood. The V call is TRBV7-2, the J call TRBJ2-6; no clear D. The CDR3 DNA is TGTGCCAGCAGCTCCCGAGCTCCGCGGGCCAACGTCCTGACTTTC. Translated: CASSSRAPRANVLTF.